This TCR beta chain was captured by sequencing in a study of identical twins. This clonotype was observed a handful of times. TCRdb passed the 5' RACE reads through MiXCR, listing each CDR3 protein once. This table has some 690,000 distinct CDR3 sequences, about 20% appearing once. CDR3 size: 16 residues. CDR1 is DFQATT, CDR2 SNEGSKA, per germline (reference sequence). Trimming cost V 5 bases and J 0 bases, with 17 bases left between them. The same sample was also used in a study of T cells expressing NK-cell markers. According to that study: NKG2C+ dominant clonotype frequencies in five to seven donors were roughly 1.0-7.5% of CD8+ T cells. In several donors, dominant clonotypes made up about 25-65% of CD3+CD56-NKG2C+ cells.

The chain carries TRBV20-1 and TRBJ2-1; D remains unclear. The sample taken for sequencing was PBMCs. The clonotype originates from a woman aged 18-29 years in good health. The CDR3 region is CSAPVPAAFSYNEQFF. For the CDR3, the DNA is TGCAGTGCTCCCGTCCCTGCCGCCTTCTCCTACAATGAGCAGTTCTTC.